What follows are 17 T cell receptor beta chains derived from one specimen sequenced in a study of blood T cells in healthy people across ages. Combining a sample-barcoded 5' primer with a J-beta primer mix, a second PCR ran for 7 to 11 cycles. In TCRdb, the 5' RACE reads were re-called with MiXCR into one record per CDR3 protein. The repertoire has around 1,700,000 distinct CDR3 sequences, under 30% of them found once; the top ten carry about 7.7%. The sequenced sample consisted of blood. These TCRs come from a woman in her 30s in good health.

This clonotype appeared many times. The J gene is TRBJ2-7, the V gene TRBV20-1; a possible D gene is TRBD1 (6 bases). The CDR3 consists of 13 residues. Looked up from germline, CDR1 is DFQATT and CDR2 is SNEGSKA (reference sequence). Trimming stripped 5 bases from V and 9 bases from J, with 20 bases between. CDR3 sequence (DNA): TGCAGTGCTCGACAGGAACCCTTTGAGGGGCAGTACTTC. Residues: CSARQEPFEGQYF.

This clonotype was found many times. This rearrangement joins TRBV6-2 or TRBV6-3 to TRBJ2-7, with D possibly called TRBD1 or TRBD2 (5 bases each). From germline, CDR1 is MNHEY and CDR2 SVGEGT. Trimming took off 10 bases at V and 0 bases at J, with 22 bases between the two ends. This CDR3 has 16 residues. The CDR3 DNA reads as TGTGCCACTTTGGATGGGGGAACAGGAAGCTCCTACGAGCAGTACTTC. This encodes CATLDGGTGSSYEQYF.

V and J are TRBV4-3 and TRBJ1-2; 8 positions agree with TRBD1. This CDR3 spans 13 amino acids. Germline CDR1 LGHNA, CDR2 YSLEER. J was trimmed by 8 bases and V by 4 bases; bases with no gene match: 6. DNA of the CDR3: TGCGCCAGCAGCCCCGAGGGGGACAGGGGCTACACCTTC. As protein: CASSPEGDRGYTF.

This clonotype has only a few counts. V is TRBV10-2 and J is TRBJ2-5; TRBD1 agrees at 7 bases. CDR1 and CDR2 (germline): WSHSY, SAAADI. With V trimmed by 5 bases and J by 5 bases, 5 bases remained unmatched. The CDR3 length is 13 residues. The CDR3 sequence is CASSNLQGETQYF. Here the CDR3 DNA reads TGCGCCAGCAGTAACTTACAGGGGGAGACCCAGTACTTC.

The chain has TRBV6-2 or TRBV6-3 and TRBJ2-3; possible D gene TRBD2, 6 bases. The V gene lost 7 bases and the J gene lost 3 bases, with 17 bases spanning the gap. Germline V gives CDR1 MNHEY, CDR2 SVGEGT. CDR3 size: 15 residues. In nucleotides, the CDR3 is TGTGCCAGCAAAAGTCCGGGAGCGGGTACAGATACGCAGTATTTT. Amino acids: CASKSPGAGTDTQYF.

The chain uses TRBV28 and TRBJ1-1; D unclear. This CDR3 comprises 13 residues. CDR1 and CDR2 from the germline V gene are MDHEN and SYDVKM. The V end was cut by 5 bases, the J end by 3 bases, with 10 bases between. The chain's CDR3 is CASSVLEDTEAFF. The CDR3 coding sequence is TGTGCCAGCAGTGTCCTAGAGGACACTGAAGCTTTCTTT.

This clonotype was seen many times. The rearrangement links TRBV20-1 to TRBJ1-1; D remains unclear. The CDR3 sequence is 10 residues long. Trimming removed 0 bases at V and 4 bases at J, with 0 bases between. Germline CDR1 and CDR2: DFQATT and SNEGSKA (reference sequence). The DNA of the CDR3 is TGCAGTGCTAGAGACACTGAAGCTTTCTTT. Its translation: CSARDTEAFF.

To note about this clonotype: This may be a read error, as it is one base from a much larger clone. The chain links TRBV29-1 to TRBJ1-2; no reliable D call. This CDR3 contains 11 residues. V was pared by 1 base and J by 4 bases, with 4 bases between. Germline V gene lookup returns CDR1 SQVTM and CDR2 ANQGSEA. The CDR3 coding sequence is TGCAGCGTTGAAGGTATCTATGGCTACACCTTC. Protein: CSVEGIYGYTF.

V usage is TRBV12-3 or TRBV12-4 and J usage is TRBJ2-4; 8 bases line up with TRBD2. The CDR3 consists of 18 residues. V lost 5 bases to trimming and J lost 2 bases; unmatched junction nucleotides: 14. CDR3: CASSLSHERGKTKNIQYF. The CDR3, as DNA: TGTGCCAGCAGTCTTTCACACGAGCGGGGGAAGACCAAAAACATTCAGTACTTC.

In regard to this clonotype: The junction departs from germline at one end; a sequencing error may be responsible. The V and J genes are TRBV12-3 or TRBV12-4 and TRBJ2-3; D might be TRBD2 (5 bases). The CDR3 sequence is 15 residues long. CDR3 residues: CASSSLAMGADAQYF. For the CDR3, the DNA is TGTGCCAGCAGTTCCCTAGCCATGGGCGCAGATGCGCAGTATTTT.

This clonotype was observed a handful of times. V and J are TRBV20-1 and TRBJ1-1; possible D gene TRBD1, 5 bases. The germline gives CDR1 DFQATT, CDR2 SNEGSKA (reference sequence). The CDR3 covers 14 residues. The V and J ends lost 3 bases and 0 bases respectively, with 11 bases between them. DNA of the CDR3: TGCAGTGCTAGCCCGGAGGGACTGAACACTGAAGCTTTCTTT. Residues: CSASPEGLNTEAFF.

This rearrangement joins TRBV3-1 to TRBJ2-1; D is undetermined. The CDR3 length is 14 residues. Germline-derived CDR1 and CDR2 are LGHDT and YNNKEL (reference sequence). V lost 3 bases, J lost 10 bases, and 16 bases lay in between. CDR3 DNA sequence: TGTGCCAGCAGCCAGGCCGCCCAACTCGGAGAGCAGTTCTTC. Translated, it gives CASSQAAQLGEQFF.

The CDR3 bases are TGTGCCAGCAGTGAACCCCTCGGTGCAGATACGCAGTACTTC. Encoded protein: CASSEPLGADTQYF. The chain combines TRBV2 with TRBJ2-4; D gene uncertain. Trimming took off 2 bases at V and 13 bases at J, with 18 bases between the two ends. Germline loops: CDR1 SNHLY, CDR2 FYNNEI. This CDR3 has 14 residues.

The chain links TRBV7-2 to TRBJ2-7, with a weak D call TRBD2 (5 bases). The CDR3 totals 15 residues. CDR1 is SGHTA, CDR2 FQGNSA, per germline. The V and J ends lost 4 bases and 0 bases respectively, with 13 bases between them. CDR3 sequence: CASSSRPGSSYEQYF. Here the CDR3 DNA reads TGTGCCAGCAGCTCCCGACCGGGGAGCTCCTACGAGCAGTACTTC. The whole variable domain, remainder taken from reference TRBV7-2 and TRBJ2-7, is GAGVSQSPSNKVTEKGKDVELRCDPISGHTALYWYRQSLGQGLEFLIYFQGNSAPDKSGLPSDRFSAERTGGSVSTLTIQRTQQEDSAVYLCASSSRPGSSYEQYFGPGTRLTVT.

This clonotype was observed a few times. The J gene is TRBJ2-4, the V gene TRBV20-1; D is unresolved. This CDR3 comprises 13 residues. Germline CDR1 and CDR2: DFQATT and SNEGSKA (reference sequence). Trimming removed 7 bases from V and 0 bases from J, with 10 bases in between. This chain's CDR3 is CSVFGLAKNIQYF. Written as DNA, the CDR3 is TGCAGTGTATTCGGGCTAGCCAAAAACATTCAGTACTTC.

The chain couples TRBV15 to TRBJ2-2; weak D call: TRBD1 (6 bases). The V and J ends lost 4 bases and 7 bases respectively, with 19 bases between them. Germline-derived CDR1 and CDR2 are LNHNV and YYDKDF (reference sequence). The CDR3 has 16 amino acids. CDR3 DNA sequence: TGTGCCACCAGCAAAGAGGCGGTGGGGGCGGGCGGGGAGCTGTTTTTT. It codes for CATSKEAVGAGGELFF.

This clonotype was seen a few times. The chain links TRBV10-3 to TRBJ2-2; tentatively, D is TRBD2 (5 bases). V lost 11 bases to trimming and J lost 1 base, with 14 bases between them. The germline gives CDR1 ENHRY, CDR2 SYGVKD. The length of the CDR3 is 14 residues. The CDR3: CAAGIGQNTGELFF. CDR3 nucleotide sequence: TGTGCCGCCGGGATCGGGCAGAACACCGGGGAGCTGTTTTTT.